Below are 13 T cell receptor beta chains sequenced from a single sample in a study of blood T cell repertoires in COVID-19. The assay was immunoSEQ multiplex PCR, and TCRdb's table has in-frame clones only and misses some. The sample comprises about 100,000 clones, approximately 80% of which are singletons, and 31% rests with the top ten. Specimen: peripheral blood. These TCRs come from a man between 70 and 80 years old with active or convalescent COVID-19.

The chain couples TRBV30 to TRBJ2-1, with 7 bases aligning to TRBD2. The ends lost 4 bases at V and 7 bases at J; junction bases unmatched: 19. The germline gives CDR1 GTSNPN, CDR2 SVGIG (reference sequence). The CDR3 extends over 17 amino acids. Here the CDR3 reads CAWKIGGTPSLRNEQFF. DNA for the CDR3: TGTGCCTGGAAGATCGGGGGGACCCCATCCCTCCGAAATGAGCAGTTCTTC.

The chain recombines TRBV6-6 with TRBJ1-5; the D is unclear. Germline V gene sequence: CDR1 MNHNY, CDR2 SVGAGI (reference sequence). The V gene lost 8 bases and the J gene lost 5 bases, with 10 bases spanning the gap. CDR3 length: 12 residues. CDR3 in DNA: TGTGCCAGCTCCCCCCCAGATCAGCCCCAGCATTTT. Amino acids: CASSPPDQPQHF.

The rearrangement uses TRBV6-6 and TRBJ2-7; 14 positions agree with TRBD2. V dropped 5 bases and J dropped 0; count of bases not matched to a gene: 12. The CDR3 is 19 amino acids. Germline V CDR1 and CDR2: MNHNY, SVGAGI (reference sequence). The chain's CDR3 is CASSPFKGLAGVYSYEQYF. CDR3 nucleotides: TGTGCCAGCAGTCCATTCAAGGGACTAGCGGGGGTATACTCCTACGAGCAGTACTTC.

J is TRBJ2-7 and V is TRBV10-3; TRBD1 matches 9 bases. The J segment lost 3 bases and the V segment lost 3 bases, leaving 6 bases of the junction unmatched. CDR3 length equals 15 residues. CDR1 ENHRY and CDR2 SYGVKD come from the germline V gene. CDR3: CAISDEGTGLYEQYF. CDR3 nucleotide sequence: TGTGCCATCAGTGACGAGGGGACAGGGCTCTACGAGCAGTACTTC.

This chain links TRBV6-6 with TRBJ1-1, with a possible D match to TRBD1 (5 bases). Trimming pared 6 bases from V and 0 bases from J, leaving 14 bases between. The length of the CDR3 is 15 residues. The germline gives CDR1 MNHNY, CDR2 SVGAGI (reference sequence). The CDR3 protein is CASRAPGLLNTEAFF. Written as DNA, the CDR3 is TGTGCCAGCAGGGCTCCGGGACTTTTGAACACTGAAGCTTTCTTT.

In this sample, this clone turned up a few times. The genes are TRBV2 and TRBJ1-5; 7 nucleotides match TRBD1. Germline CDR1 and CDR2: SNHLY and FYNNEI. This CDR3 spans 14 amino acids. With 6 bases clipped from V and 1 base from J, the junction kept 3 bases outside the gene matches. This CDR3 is CASRRGRSNQPQHF. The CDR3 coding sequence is TGTGCCAGCAGGAGGGGGCGCAGCAATCAGCCCCAGCATTTT.

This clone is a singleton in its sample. CDR3 protein: CASSLGTGRGSPLHF. The CDR3 DNA reads TGTGCCAGCAGCCTGGGGACAGGTCGAGGTTCACCCCTCCACTTT. The chain uses TRBV5-8 and TRBJ1-6; 8 bases are shared with TRBD1. CDR1 SGHTS and CDR2 YDEGEE come from the germline V gene. Losses at the gene ends were 4 bases for V and 9 bases for J; bases not matched to a gene: 9. The CDR3 is made up of 15 amino acids.

DNA for the CDR3: TGTGCCAGCAGCGCCTACAACACTGAAGCTTTCTTT. It specifies CASSAYNTEAFF. The chain employs TRBV9 and TRBJ1-1; D is unclear. Germline V gene data show CDR1 as SGDLS and CDR2 as YYNGEE. CDR3 length equals 12 residues. Trimming left V 3 bases short and J 2 bases short, with 5 bases between.

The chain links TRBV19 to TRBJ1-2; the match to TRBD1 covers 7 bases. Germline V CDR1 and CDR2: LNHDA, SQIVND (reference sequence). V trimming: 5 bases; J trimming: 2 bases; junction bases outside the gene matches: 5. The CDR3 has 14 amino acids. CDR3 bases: TGTGCCAGTAGTCCACGGACAGGCAACTATGGCTACACCTTC. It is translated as CASSPRTGNYGYTF.

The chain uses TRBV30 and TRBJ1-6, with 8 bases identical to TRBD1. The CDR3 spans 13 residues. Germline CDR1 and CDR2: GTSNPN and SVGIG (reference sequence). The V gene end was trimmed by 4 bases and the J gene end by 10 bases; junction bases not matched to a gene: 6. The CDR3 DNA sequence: TGTGCCTGGATGGACAGGGTTATGTCACCCCTCCACTTT. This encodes CAWMDRVMSPLHF.

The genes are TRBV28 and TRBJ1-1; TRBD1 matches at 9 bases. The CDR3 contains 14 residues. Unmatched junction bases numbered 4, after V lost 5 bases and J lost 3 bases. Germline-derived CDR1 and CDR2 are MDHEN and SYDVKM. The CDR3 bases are TGTGCCAGCAGTGCGACAGGGGGGGACACTGAAGCTTTCTTT. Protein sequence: CASSATGGDTEAFF.

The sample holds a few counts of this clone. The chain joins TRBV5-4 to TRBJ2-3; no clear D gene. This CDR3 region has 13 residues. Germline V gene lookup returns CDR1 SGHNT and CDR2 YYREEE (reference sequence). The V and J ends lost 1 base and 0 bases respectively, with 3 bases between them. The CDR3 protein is CASSLSSTDTQYF. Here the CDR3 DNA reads TGTGCCAGCAGCTTGTCTAGCACAGATACGCAGTATTTT.

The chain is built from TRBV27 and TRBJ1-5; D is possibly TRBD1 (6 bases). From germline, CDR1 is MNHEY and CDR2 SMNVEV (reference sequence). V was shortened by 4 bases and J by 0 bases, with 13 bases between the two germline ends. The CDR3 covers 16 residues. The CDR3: CASSSSGTLSNQPQHF. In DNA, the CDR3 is TGTGCCAGCAGTTCCTCCGGGACACTTAGCAATCAGCCCCAGCATTTT.